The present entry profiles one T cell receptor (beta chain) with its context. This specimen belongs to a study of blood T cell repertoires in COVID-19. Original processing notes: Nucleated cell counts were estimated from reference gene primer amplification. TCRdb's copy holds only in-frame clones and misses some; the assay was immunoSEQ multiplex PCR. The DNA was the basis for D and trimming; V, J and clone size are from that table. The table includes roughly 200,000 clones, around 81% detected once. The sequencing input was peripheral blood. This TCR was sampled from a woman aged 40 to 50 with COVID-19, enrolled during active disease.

DNA of the CDR3: TGTGCCAGCAGTTTAAGCACGAACACTGAAGCTTTCTTT. Its translation is CASSLSTNTEAFF. The V gene is TRBV27, the J gene TRBJ1-1; D not resolved. Looked up from germline, CDR1 is MNHEY and CDR2 is SMNVEV (reference sequence). V shed 2 bases and J shed 1 base, with 5 bases lying between them. The CDR3 runs 13 residues.